This T cell receptor beta chain was recovered during a study of PD-1 blockade in mismatch repair-deficient tumors. Study in general: Patients had fewer than 15 mismatch repair-deficient cancer types and were previously treated and progressing. Study-level results: Tumor-resident clones, often absent from pretreatment blood, expanded after pembrolizumab and then contracted.

This table comes from immunoSEQ multiplex PCR, and its TCRdb copy is limited to in-frame clones, with some not included. The sample carries fewer than 10,000 clones, more than 80% recorded once. On this clone itself: The antigen is not known.

V lost 4 bases, J lost 6 bases, and 12 bases lay in between. The CDR3 is 13 residues long. Germline lookup yields CDR1 SGHNT and CDR2 YYREEE (reference sequence). The source is an adult with mismatch repair-deficient cancer. The material was PBMCs, obtained 46 to 49 weeks after starting pembrolizumab. The chain couples TRBV5-4 to TRBJ2-3; D might be TRBD2 (5 bases). CDR3 DNA sequence: TGTGCCAGCAGCACCGGAGGTTTTGATACGCAGTATTTT. Protein sequence: CASSTGGFDTQYF.